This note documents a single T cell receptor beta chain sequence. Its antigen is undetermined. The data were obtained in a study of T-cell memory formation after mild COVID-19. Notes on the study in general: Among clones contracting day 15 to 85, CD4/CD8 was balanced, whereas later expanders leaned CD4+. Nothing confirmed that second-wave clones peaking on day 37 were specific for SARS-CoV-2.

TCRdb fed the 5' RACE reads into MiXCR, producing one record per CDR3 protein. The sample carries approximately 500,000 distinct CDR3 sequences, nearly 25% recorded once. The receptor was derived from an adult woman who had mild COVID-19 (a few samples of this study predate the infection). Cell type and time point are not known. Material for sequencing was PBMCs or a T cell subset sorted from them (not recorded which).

The CDR3 protein is CASSLTGLAPPGTQYF. In DNA, the CDR3 is TGTGCCAGCAGCTTAACCGGACTAGCGCCACCGGGGACCCAGTACTTC. This rearrangement joins TRBV7-3 to TRBJ2-5; 9 bases match TRBD2. CDR1 SGHTA and CDR2 FQGTGA come from the germline V gene. The CDR3 totals 16 residues. V was pared by 0 bases and J by 7 bases, with 9 bases of the junction left unmatched.